A selection of T cell receptor beta chains follows, all from one sample in a study of T-cell reconstitution after alpha-beta-depleted transplantation in children. TCRdb used MiXCR to reprocess the PCR reads, holding one entry per CDR3 protein. The sample includes around 580,000 distinct CDR3 sequences, 20% to 25% seen only once; the top ten take roughly 15%. The input for sequencing was PBMCs, mostly from graft donor cells, taken 360 days after TCRalphabeta/CD19-depleted stem cell transplant. The receptors stem from a boy under two years old who had a stem cell transplant for acute myeloid leukemia, so the T cells may come from the graft donor. CDR3s include the opening cysteine and the closing phenylalanine or tryptophan. A D gene is named only where the DNA matches it firmly. The size entry is marked missing in some rows and otherwise reads once, few, many or a size class.

clone size,J gene,V gene,D gene,CDR3 protein,CDR3 DNA
NA,TRBJ2-3,TRBV20-1,TRBD2,CSAAQLSGGEDTDTQYF,TGCAGTGCCGCCCAACTTAGCGGGGGGGAGGACACAGATACGCAGTATTTT
NA,TRBJ2-2,TRBV4-1,NA,CASSPRGHNTGELFF,TGCGCCAGCAGCCCTAGAGGACATAACACCGGGGAGCTGTTTTTT
NA,TRBJ1-2,TRBV29-1,NA,CSVESDGPGQGAYGYTF,TGCAGCGTTGAATCTGACGGTCCCGGTCAAGGGGCCTATGGCTACACCTTC
NA,TRBJ1-6,TRBV20-1,NA,CSASRRWNHDPYNSPLHF,TGCAGTGCTAGCCGTCGGTGGAACCATGACCCCTATAATTCACCCCTCCACTTT
NA,TRBJ2-3,TRBV6-1,NA,CASSPNLRANPDTQYF,TGTGCCAGCAGCCCAAACCTACGGGCCAACCCCGATACGCAGTATTTT
many,TRBJ2-7,TRBV5-5,NA,CASSPDRSYEQYF,TGTGCCAGCAGTCCCGACAGGTCCTACGAGCAGTACTTC
NA,TRBJ2-7,TRBV7-2,TRBD2,CASSSGLAGGMEQYF,TGTGCCAGCAGCTCGGGACTAGCGGGGGGTATGGAGCAGTACTTC
NA,TRBJ2-3,TRBV20-1,NA,CSARVPATTQYF,TGCAGTGCTAGAGTCCCTGCCACTACGCAGTATTTT
NA,TRBJ2-6,TRBV12-3/TRBV12-4,TRBD1,CASSHSGTGNPGANVLTF,TGTGCCAGCAGCCACTCCGGGACAGGGAATCCTGGGGCCAACGTCCTGACTTTC
many,TRBJ2-1,TRBV28,NA,CASSEGGFGNGNEQFF,TGTGCCAGCAGTGAGGGGGGATTCGGGAATGGGAATGAGCAGTTCTTC
few,TRBJ1-5,TRBV20-1,NA,CSARVGDPQPQHF,TGCAGTGCTAGAGTAGGCGACCCTCAGCCCCAGCATTTT
few,TRBJ1-2,TRBV7-2,NA,CASSLGGDYGYTF,TGTGCCAGCAGCTTAGGAGGCGACTATGGCTACACCTTC
few,TRBJ1-2,TRBV20-1,NA,CSARAEAPSQPRF,TGCAGTGCTAGAGCGGAGGCCCCATCCCAACCTAGATTC
NA,TRBJ2-5,TRBV12-3/TRBV12-4,TRBD1,CASSFPPETGPKYF,TGTGCCAGCAGTTTCCCGCCGGAGACAGGGCCCAAATACTTC
NA,TRBJ2-7,TRBV5-6,NA,CASSLIGSAMPYYEQYF,TGTGCCAGCAGCTTGATCGGCAGTGCCATGCCCTACTACGAGCAGTACTTC
many,TRBJ2-1,TRBV20-1,NA,CSARLTLYNEQFF,TGCAGTGCTAGGTTAACCCTATACAATGAGCAGTTCTTC
few,TRBJ2-5,TRBV20-1,NA,CSARVGGTQYF,TGCAGTGCTAGAGTCGGAGGGACCCAGTACTTC
NA,TRBJ2-3,TRBV28,NA,CASSPTSPTARALF,TGTGCCAGCAGTCCGACTAGTCCCACGGCCCGAGCGCTATTT
many,TRBJ2-1,TRBV29-1,NA,CSVEVDHGAEQFF,TGCAGCGTTGAAGTGGATCATGGGGCTGAGCAGTTCTTC
many,TRBJ1-5,TRBV29-1,NA,CSVRDSNQPQHF,TGCAGCGTTAGGGATAGCAATCAGCCCCAGCATTTT
NA,TRBJ2-7,TRBV7-2,NA,CASSRDAYEQYF,TGTGCCAGCAGCCGGGACGCTTACGAGCAGTACTTC
NA,TRBJ2-5,TRBV29-1,NA,CSGFPGGNAPYQETQYF,TGCAGCGGCTTTCCAGGGGGGAACGCGCCGTACCAAGAGACCCAGTACTTC
many,TRBJ2-3,TRBV6-5,NA,CASRPESTDTQYF,TGTGCCAGCAGACCGGAATCCACAGATACGCAGTATTTT
many,TRBJ1-5,TRBV28,TRBD1,CASSLRDRVNQPQHF,TGTGCCAGCAGTTTGAGGGACAGGGTAAATCAGCCCCAGCATTTT
NA,TRBJ2-2,TRBV25-1,NA,CASSERQNTGELFF,TGTGCCAGCAGTGAACGGCAGAACACCGGGGAGCTGTTTTTT
NA,TRBJ2-1,TRBV9,NA,CASSVAPGVSSQVNRRPNEQFF,TGTGCCAGCAGCGTAGCTCCAGGAGTAAGTAGCCAAGTTAACAGGAGGCCCAATGAGCAGTTCTTC
many,TRBJ2-3,TRBV7-3,TRBD2,CASSPGERGGTDTQYF,TGTGCCAGCAGCCCCGGGGAGCGGGGGGGCACAGATACGCAGTATTTT
NA,TRBJ2-1,TRBV5-1,TRBD2,CASSPPSGGAWDEQFF,TGCGCCAGCAGCCCTCCCAGCGGGGGGGCCTGGGATGAGCAGTTCTTC
NA,TRBJ2-7,TRBV5-6,NA,CASSPLGGPYEQYF,TGTGCCAGCAGCCCGCTAGGGGGGCCCTACGAGCAGTACTTC
NA,TRBJ2-1,TRBV7-6,TRBD2,CASSSASGVHEQFF,TGTGCCAGCAGCTCTGCTAGCGGGGTCCATGAGCAGTTCTTC
few,TRBJ1-2,TRBV29-1,TRBD1,CSDGPQGVKGYTF,TGCAGCGACGGACCTCAGGGGGTAAAGGGCTACACCTTC
many,TRBJ2-5,TRBV20-1,TRBD1,CSARGDRGETQYF,TGCAGTGCTAGGGGGGACAGGGGAGAGACCCAGTACTTC
NA,TRBJ1-6,TRBV12-3/TRBV12-4,NA,CASGREGSVRSPLHF,TGTGCCAGCGGGAGGGAGGGAAGCGTTCGTTCACCCCTCCACTTT
many,TRBJ1-6,TRBV20-1,NA,CSARGTANNSPLHF,TGCAGTGCTAGAGGGACAGCAAATAATTCACCCCTCCACTTT
few,TRBJ2-3,TRBV29-1,NA,CSAGEDTSTDTQYF,TGCAGCGCCGGGGAGGACACTAGCACAGATACGCAGTATTTT
NA,TRBJ2-1,TRBV7-3,TRBD1,CASSEYQGADEQFF,TGTGCCAGCAGCGAATACCAGGGGGCTGATGAGCAGTTCTTC
few,TRBJ2-1,TRBV5-1,NA,CASSLDRENKNEQFF,TGCGCCAGCAGCTTGGACCGGGAAAATAAGAATGAGCAGTTCTTC
NA,TRBJ1-2,TRBV20-1,NA,CSARAPGGTARYGYTF,TGCAGTGCTAGAGCCCCGGGAGGGACCGCCCGATATGGCTACACCTTC
NA,TRBJ2-2,TRBV6-4,NA,CASSDSSGIGELFF,TGTGCCAGCAGTGACTCGAGTGGGATCGGGGAGCTGTTTTTT
few,TRBJ2-7,TRBV6-1,TRBD2,CASSREGRNEQYF,TGTGCCAGCAGTAGGGAGGGGAGGAACGAGCAGTACTTC
few,TRBJ2-5,TRBV29-1,NA,CSVEGLELYETQYF,TGCAGCGTTGAAGGACTAGAACTATACGAGACCCAGTACTTC